This TCR beta chain was sequenced during a study of breast tumors, draining lymph nodes, adjacent tissues. The sample holds many counts of this clonotype. Its antigen is not known. TCRdb reprocessed the multiplex PCR reads via MiXCR and lists one record per CDR3 protein. The table shows roughly 80,000 distinct CDR3 sequences, with roughly a fifth occurring only once. Regarding the study as a whole: The data were judged consistent with most tumor T cells coming from lymph node and expanding in tumor. Data only fit, rather than demonstrated, lymph node origin of most tumor T cells. Tumors had less TCR diversity than lymph nodes, more than nontumor tissue. Luminal-like breast cancer showed significantly higher tumor–nontumor repertoire similarity than basal-like.

Breast cancer patients provided tissue from their axillary draining lymph nodes. J lost 0 bases, V lost 6 bases, and 8 bases had no gene match. The CDR3 covers 15 residues. Germline values: CDR1 ENHRY, CDR2 SYGVKD. The sample taken for sequencing was axillary lymph node tissue. V gene TRBV10-3 combines with J gene TRBJ2-7, with 7 bases lining up with TRBD2. The source of this sequence is a female donor with breast cancer. Some clones in this sample may be carry-over from other donors' samples. CDR3 sequence: CAIRGLADSSYEQYF. CDR3 nucleotides: TGTGCCATCAGGGGCCTAGCGGATAGCTCCTACGAGCAGTACTTC.